The 28 T cell receptor beta chains reported below all come from one sample, sequenced in a study of cytomegalovirus exposure and HLA in healthy donors. Profiling relied on immunoSEQ multiplex PCR, and the TCRdb table lists in-frame clones only, not all of them. The sample has tens of thousands of clones, 85% to 95% seen once. The sample taken for sequencing was PBMCs. Every receptor here comes from a woman under 30 in good health and CMV-seronegative.

The chain employs TRBV5-6 and TRBJ2-4; 9 nucleotides match TRBD1. The CDR3 consists of 11 residues. J was trimmed by 10 bases and V by 4 bases; bases with no gene match: 0. Germline V gene lookup returns CDR1 SGHDT and CDR2 YYEEEE. The CDR3 region has the DNA TGTGCCAGCAGCGGACAGGGGATTCAGTACTTC. This gives the protein CASSGQGIQYF. The variable domain in full, with the rest retrieved from reference TRBV5-6 and TRBJ2-4, is DAGVTQSPTHLIKTRGQQVTLRCSPKSGHDTVSWYQQALGQGPQFIFQYYEEEERQRGNFPDRFSGHQFPNYSSELNVNALLLGDSALYLCASSGQGIQYFGAGTRLSVL.

The rearrangement joins TRBV9 to TRBJ2-3; D might be TRBD2 (6 bases). This CDR3 is built from 16 residues. Trimming left V 0 bases short and J 4 bases short, with 15 bases between. Germline assignment: CDR1 SGDLS and CDR2 YYNGEE. CDR3 residues: CASSVGTWGGADTQYF. Here the CDR3 DNA reads TGTGCCAGCAGCGTAGGAACCTGGGGAGGCGCAGATACGCAGTATTTT.

The chain links TRBV19 to TRBJ2-2; 8 bases align to TRBD1. Looked up from germline, CDR1 is LNHDA and CDR2 is SQIVND (reference sequence). V lost 5 bases and J lost 3; bases outside the gene matches: 5. This CDR3 comprises 15 residues. This CDR3 is CASSWDRFDTGELFF. CDR3 coding DNA: TGTGCCAGTAGTTGGGACAGGTTCGACACCGGGGAGCTGTTTTTT.

This chain links TRBV28 with TRBJ2-6; D may be TRBD1 (5 bases). The V gene's germline CDR1 is MDHEN and CDR2 SYDVKM. CDR3 length: 15 residues. Trimming took 7 bases from V and 0 from J, leaving 10 bases between them. The CDR3 DNA sequence: TGTGCCAGCATGATAGGGGTCTCTGGGGCCAACGTCCTGACTTTC. Protein sequence: CASMIGVSGANVLTF.

The J gene is TRBJ2-3, the V gene TRBV4-1; the D is unclear. The CDR3 is made up of 14 amino acids. Germline V gene sequence: CDR1 MGHRA, CDR2 YSYEKL. Deletions cut 2 bases from V and 2 bases from J, with 8 bases between. Here the CDR3 reads CASSQSPYTDTQYF. The CDR3 DNA reads as TGCGCCAGCAGCCAATCCCCCTACACAGATACGCAGTATTTT.

This clone was picked up one time. The V call is TRBV5-6, the J call TRBJ1-5; 7 bases line up with TRBD1. The V segment lost 5 bases and the J segment 1 base; nucleotides outside the gene matches: 12. Germline lookup yields CDR1 SGHDT and CDR2 YYEEEE. The CDR3 is made up of 17 amino acids. The CDR3 loop is CASSLFAGGRSNQPQHF. The CDR3 coding sequence is TGTGCCAGCAGTCTTTTCGCAGGGGGTAGGAGCAATCAGCCCCAGCATTTT.

The CDR3: CASSYSTGGGGYTF. CDR3 bases: TGTGCCAGCAGTTACTCGACAGGGGGCGGTGGCTACACCTTC. This chain connects TRBV6-5 to TRBJ1-2, with TRBD1 matching 10 bases. This CDR3 comprises 14 residues. Germline CDR1 MNHEY, CDR2 SVGAGI. V was clipped by 0 bases and J by 7 bases; unmatched bases: 2.

The chain employs TRBV10-3 and TRBJ1-4, with 10 bases aligning to TRBD1. Trimming took 6 bases from V and 7 from J; bases not matched to a gene: 5. The CDR3 loop spans 14 amino acids. The V gene's germline CDR1 is ENHRY and CDR2 SYGVKD. CDR3 DNA sequence: TGTGCCATCAGGGGACAGGGGAGTAGTGAAAAACTGTTTTTT. Residues: CAIRGQGSSEKLFF.

The gene calls are TRBV10-3 and TRBJ1-3; no firm D call. Germline CDR1 reads ENHRY; CDR2 reads SYGVKD. The CDR3 sequence is 15 residues long. Between the trimmed V and J ends, which lost 5 bases and 0 bases, there was a span of 11 bases. Here the CDR3 reads CAISRSNLSGNTIYF. CDR3 coding DNA: TGTGCCATCAGTCGTTCTAATCTCTCTGGAAACACCATATATTTT.

This clone was seen a single time. This rearrangement joins TRBV20-1 to TRBJ1-2, with a weak D call TRBD1 (6 bases). The CDR3 has 11 amino acids. Germline CDR1 reads DFQATT; CDR2 reads SNEGSKA (reference sequence). Trimming took off 5 bases at V and 3 bases at J, with 7 bases between the two ends. CDR3 sequence: CSADRYYGYTF. The CDR3 DNA sequence: TGCAGTGCTGACAGGTACTATGGCTACACCTTC.

The chain couples TRBV7-6 to TRBJ2-5, with D maybe TRBD1 (7 bases). The CDR3 contains 15 residues. V lost 1 base and J 6 bases, leaving 15 bases between the germline ends. In germline, CDR1 is SGHVS, CDR2 FNYEAQ. CDR3 DNA: TGTGCCAGCAGCTTAGGAGGGGGCGGGGTCAAGACCCAGTACTTC. This codes for CASSLGGGGVKTQYF.

V is TRBV5-6 and J is TRBJ2-5; 7 bases fit TRBD1. Germline V gene sequence: CDR1 SGHDT, CDR2 YYEEEE. This CDR3 spans 15 amino acids. Unmatched junction bases numbered 6, after V lost 2 bases and J lost 2 bases. The CDR3: CASSLGQARQETQYF. CDR3 nucleotides: TGTGCCAGCAGCTTAGGACAGGCGAGGCAAGAGACCCAGTACTTC.

This clone was picked up one time. The rearrangement links TRBV28 to TRBJ2-1; 12 bases are a match to TRBD2. From germline, CDR1 is MDHEN and CDR2 SYDVKM. This CDR3 has 17 amino acids. V was clipped by 5 bases and J by 4 bases; unmatched bases: 9. The DNA of the CDR3 is TGTGCCAGCAGTCGGACTAGCGGGATAAAACGGTACAATGAGCAGTTCTTC. Protein sequence: CASSRTSGIKRYNEQFF.

The chain employs TRBV7-8 and TRBJ1-1; TRBD1 matches 7 bases. Germline V CDR1 and CDR2: SGHVS, FQNEAQ. Trimming at V came to 7 bases and at J to 1 base, leaving 9 bases not matched to a gene. The CDR3 is 15 residues long. Written as DNA, the CDR3 is TGTGCCAGCATACCTAACAGGGGAGGGAACACTGAAGCTTTCTTT. Translated, it gives CASIPNRGGNTEAFF.

This clone is a singleton in its sample. This rearrangement joins TRBV9 to TRBJ1-3; D gene uncertain. V lost 3 bases to trimming and J lost 4 bases, with 14 bases between them. Germline loops: CDR1 SGDLS, CDR2 YYNGEE. This CDR3 region has 15 residues. CDR3 residues: CASSERPWRGNTIYF. The CDR3 nucleotides read TGTGCCAGCAGCGAACGGCCGTGGAGGGGAAACACCATATATTTT.

The chain uses TRBV25-1 and TRBJ2-1; 10 bases are shared with TRBD2. The CDR3 spans 14 residues. V was clipped by 8 bases and J by 2 bases; unmatched bases: 3. Germline lookup yields CDR1 MGHDK and CDR2 SYGVNS. The DNA for the CDR3 is TGTGCCAGCCAAGCGGGAGGGCCCTACAATGAGCAGTTCTTC. Protein: CASQAGGPYNEQFF.

The V and J genes are TRBV18 and TRBJ2-5, with 12 bases aligning to TRBD2. V shed 1 base and J 3 bases; nucleotides not matched to a gene: 6. The CDR3 contains 17 residues. Germline V CDR1 and CDR2: KGHSH, LQKENI. The CDR3 protein is CASSPLPSGRAKETQYF. CDR3 in DNA: TGTGCCAGCTCACCACTTCCTAGCGGGAGGGCTAAAGAGACCCAGTACTTC. The full variable domain, rest sourced from reference TRBV18 and TRBJ2-5, is NAGVMQNPRHLVRRRGQEARLRCSPMKGHSHVYWYRQLPEEGLKFMVYLQKENIIDESGMPKERFSAEFPKEGPSILRIQQVVRGDSAAYFCASSPLPSGRAKETQYFGPGTRLLVL.

This sequence joins TRBV10-3 and TRBJ1-2, with 7 bases matching TRBD1. V lost 4 bases to trimming and J lost 2 bases; unmatched junction nucleotides: 4. The CDR3 is made up of 14 amino acids. The germline CDR1 and CDR2 sequences are ENHRY and SYGVKD. The CDR3 loop reads CAISGAGGNYGYTF. CDR3 DNA sequence: TGTGCCATCAGTGGGGCAGGGGGAAACTATGGCTACACCTTC.

The rearrangement joins TRBV6-4 to TRBJ1-5, with a weak D call TRBD1 (5 bases). The germline gives CDR1 MRHNA, CDR2 SNTAGT. The CDR3 is made up of 13 amino acids. Trimming removed 3 bases at V and 7 bases at J, with 10 bases between. CDR3 coding DNA: TGTGCCAGCAGTGAGGAGGGGAACCAGCCCCAGCATTTT. Its translation: CASSEEGNQPQHF.

The chain couples TRBV5-1 to TRBJ2-3, with TRBD2 matching 10 bases. The CDR3 consists of 17 residues. V shed 3 bases and J 6 bases; nucleotides not matched to a gene: 13. Per germline, CDR1 SGHRS and CDR2 YFSETQ. This CDR3 is CASSSFLGAGGMDTQYF. The DNA for the CDR3 is TGCGCCAGCAGCTCCTTCTTGGGAGCGGGGGGGATGGATACGCAGTATTTT.

The V gene is TRBV6-6, the J gene TRBJ1-2; D might be TRBD1 (6 bases). Trimming cost V 4 bases and J 6 bases, with 12 bases left between them. The V gene's germline CDR1 is MNHNY and CDR2 SVGAGI (reference sequence). The CDR3 totals 13 residues. For the CDR3, the DNA is TGTGCCAGCAGTTTACCGGCAGGGGATGGCTACACCTTC. This sequence encodes CASSLPAGDGYTF.

The rearrangement links TRBV11-3 to TRBJ2-7; D possibly corresponds to TRBD1 (6 bases). This CDR3 has 13 residues. The germline V and J ends were trimmed by 0 bases and 3 bases, with 6 bases remaining between them. Germline V gene lookup returns CDR1 SGHNT and CDR2 YENEEA. CDR3 amino acids: CASSLEQGYEQYF. The CDR3 region has the DNA TGTGCCAGCAGCTTAGAACAGGGCTACGAGCAGTACTTC.

V gene TRBV2 combines with J gene TRBJ2-1, with 10 nucleotides matching TRBD2. CDR1 and CDR2 from the germline V gene are SNHLY and FYNNEI. The CDR3 consists of 21 residues. After removal of 7 bases from V and 9 bases from J, the junction contained 30 bases not matched to a gene. CDR3 DNA sequence: TGTGCCAGCACCCCGAGCCGAGGGATTAGGACTAGCGGACCCCTCCCCGGTGAGCAGTTCTTC. Its translation is CASTPSRGIRTSGPLPGEQFF.

V gene TRBV18 combines with J gene TRBJ2-4, with a weak D call TRBD1 (5 bases). CDR3 size: 15 residues. The V gene lost 0 bases and the J gene lost 7 bases, with 13 bases spanning the gap. Germline values: CDR1 KGHSH, CDR2 LQKENI. The chain's CDR3 is CASSPPEQAGNIQYF. For the CDR3, the DNA is TGTGCCAGCTCACCACCGGAACAGGCCGGCAACATTCAGTACTTC.

In nucleotides, the CDR3 is TGTGCCAGTAGTTCTCTCGAGCGGGGGGTGAAGACAGATACGCAGTATTTT. Translating gives CASSSLERGVKTDTQYF. This rearrangement joins TRBV19 to TRBJ2-3; TRBD2 matches at 9 bases. V was pared by 5 bases and J by 3 bases, with 12 bases of the junction left unmatched. Germline CDR1 and CDR2: LNHDA and SQIVND (reference sequence). The CDR3 runs to 17 residues. The full variable domain, completed using reference TRBV19 and TRBJ2-3, is DGGITQSPKYLFRKEGQNVTLSCEQNLNHDAMYWYRQDPGQGLRLIYYSQIVNDFQKGDIAEGYSVSREKKESFPLTVTSAQKNPTAFYLCASSSLERGVKTDTQYFGPGTRLTVL.

The chain has TRBV2 and TRBJ2-5; 10 bases match TRBD1. The CDR3 length is 14 residues. J lost 5 bases, V lost 7 bases, and 7 bases had no gene match. The germline V gene has CDR1 SNHLY and CDR2 FYNNEI. In nucleotides, the CDR3 is TGTGCCAGCACCTTGACAGGGGGCTTGGAGACCCAGTACTTC. Its translation: CASTLTGGLETQYF.

This chain joins TRBV7-2 and TRBJ1-1, with 7 bases aligning to TRBD1. Germline V CDR1 and CDR2: SGHTA, FQGNSA. With 1 base clipped from V and 2 bases from J, the junction kept 4 bases outside the gene matches. The CDR3 consists of 15 residues. CDR3 in DNA: TGTGCCAGCAGCTTAGTTTGGACAGGAAACACTGAAGCTTTCTTT. Translated: CASSLVWTGNTEAFF.

The rearrangement joins TRBV28 to TRBJ2-2, with no clear D. Germline CDR1 MDHEN, CDR2 SYDVKM. The CDR3 has 15 residues. Trimming left V 5 bases short and J 5 bases short, with 15 bases between. CDR3 DNA sequence: TGTGCCAGCAGTCTACCCATGGCCGGGACCGGGGAGCTGTTTTTT. It translates to CASSLPMAGTGELFF.